Sequencing of this T cell receptor (beta chain) was carried out in a study of blood T cell repertoires in COVID-19. The study recruited people aged 18 to 89 years across around 23 US areas. The study assigned cohorts using participant-reported clinical history. Either two negative PCRs, clearance, or symptom resolution qualified Cohort 3 donors as recovered. In the authors' workflow: The assay estimated nucleated cells by amplifying reference gene primers. Clones were sequenced by immunoSEQ multiplex PCR, and TCRdb holds only the in-frame ones, with some missing. The V and J calls and clone size were taken over from that table, and D and trimming were inferred from the DNA. This table has more than 110,000 clones, approximately 80% appearing once. Germline CDR1 is SNHLY and CDR2 is FYNNEI. This CDR3 has 14 amino acids. The V gene end was trimmed by 5 bases and the J gene end by 5 bases; junction bases not matched to a gene: 4.

The sequencing input was PBMCs or T cells enriched from blood (not recorded which). The chain combines TRBV2 with TRBJ1-1; 11 bases agree with TRBD1. This clonotype was sampled from a woman aged 45-59 years who had recovered from COVID-19. CDR3 region: CASSPDRGRTEAFF. The CDR3 DNA reads TGTGCCAGCAGTCCGGACAGGGGGCGAACTGAAGCTTTCTTT. Complete variable domain (other parts from reference TRBV2 and TRBJ1-1): EPEVTQTPSHQVTQMGQEVILRCVPISNHLYFYWYRQILGQKVEFLVSFYNNEISEKSEIFDDQFSVERPDGSNFTLKIRSTKLEDSAMYFCASSPDRGRTEAFFGQGTRLTVV.